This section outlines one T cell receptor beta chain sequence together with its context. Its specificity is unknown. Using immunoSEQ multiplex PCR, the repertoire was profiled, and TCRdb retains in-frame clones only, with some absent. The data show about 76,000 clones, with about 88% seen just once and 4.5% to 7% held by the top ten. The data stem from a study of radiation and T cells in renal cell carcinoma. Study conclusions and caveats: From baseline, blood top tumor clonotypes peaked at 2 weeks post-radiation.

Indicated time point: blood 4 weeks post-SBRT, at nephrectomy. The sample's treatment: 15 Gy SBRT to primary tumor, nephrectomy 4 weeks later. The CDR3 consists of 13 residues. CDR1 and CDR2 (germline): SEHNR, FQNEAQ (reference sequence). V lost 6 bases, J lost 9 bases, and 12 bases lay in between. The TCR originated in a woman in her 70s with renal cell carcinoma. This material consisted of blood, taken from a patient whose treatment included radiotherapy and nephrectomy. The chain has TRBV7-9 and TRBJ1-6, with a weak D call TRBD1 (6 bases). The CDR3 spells CASRPGHFSPLHF. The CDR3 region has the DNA TGTGCCAGCAGACCGGGACATTTTTCACCCCTCCACTTT. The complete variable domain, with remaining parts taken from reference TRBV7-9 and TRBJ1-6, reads DTGVSQNPRHKITKRGQNVTFRCDPISEHNRLYWYRQTLGQGPEFLTYFQNEAQLEKSRLLSDRFSAERPKGSFSTLEIQRTEQGDSAMYLCASRPGHFSPLHFGNGTRLTVT.